Listed here is a single T cell receptor beta chain. Profiling relied on immunoSEQ multiplex PCR, and the TCRdb table lists in-frame clones only, not all of them. This table holds around 60,000 clones, around four fifths found once. The data were taken from a study of blood T cell repertoires in COVID-19. Across the whole study: Specimens from acute and convalescent COVID-19 originated in the United States, Italy and Spain. In each case, the material was cDNA or gDNA derived from T cells, B-cell-depleted T cells, or PBMCs.

V lost 3 bases, J lost 7 bases, and 6 bases stayed unmatched. The CDR3 totals 16 residues. Germline values: CDR1 KGHDR, CDR2 SFDVKD. One Seattle source followed patients from active infection through their disease course. The chain joins TRBV24-1 to TRBJ2-1; 12 nucleotides match TRBD2. Sample: peripheral blood. The receptor was isolated from a man aged 25 to 45 with COVID-19, enrolled during active disease. CDR3 protein: CATSDKTSGRPNEQFF. The CDR3 DNA reads as TGTGCCACCAGTGATAAGACTAGCGGGAGACCAAATGAGCAGTTCTTC.